This T cell receptor beta chain was captured in a study of blood T cell repertoires in COVID-19. Study as a whole: T cells, B-cell-depleted T cells, or PBMCs provided the cDNA or gDNA that served as material.

This clone was counted a few times. The CDR3 has 13 amino acids. Trimming removed 0 bases at V and 8 bases at J, with 10 bases between. Germline assignment: CDR1 MNHEY and CDR2 SVGEGT. As processed by the authors: Nucleated cell counts were estimated from reference gene primer amplification. Using immunoSEQ multiplex PCR, the repertoire was profiled, and TCRdb retains in-frame clones only, with some absent. The V and J calls and clone size come from that table; D and trimming were worked out from the DNA. The table records 180,000 or so clones, more than 70% of them present only once. V gene TRBV6-2 or TRBV6-3 combines with J gene TRBJ1-1; D gene unclear. The sequencing input was peripheral blood. The TCR originated in a woman of 80 years or more with active or convalescent COVID-19. DNA of the CDR3: TGTGCCAGCAGTTACTCTGCCCGGTCGGAAGCTTTCTTT. It translates to CASSYSARSEAFF.